Each of the 8 T cell receptor beta chains below was sequenced from the same sample in a study of OX40 agonist ivuxolimab in advanced cancers. The table came from immunoSEQ multiplex PCR; TCRdb's copy has only in-frame clones and leaves some out. The repertoire has about 61,000 clones, 85% to 90% of them found once; the top ten carry roughly 1.9%. Sequencing was performed on CD4+ or CD8+ T cells sorted from blood, taken in a trial of the OX40 agonist ivuxolimab. The origin of the receptors is an adult with an advanced solid tumor such as melanoma, head and neck, liver or kidney cancer.

The rearrangement uses TRBV6-4 and TRBJ1-5; unclear D gene. V lost 0 bases and J lost 3, with 6 bases in between. CDR1 is MRHNA, CDR2 SNTAGT, per germline. The CDR3 length is 14 residues. The CDR3 bases are TGTGCCAGCAGTGACTCGGCAGACAATCAGCCCCAGCATTTT. The encoded protein is CASSDSADNQPQHF.

V gene TRBV5-1 combines with J gene TRBJ1-6, with TRBD1 matching over 12 bases. The length of the CDR3 is 15 residues. V gave up 4 bases and J gave up 6 bases; unmatched junction bases: 2. In germline, CDR1 is SGHRS, CDR2 YFSETQ. CDR3: CASSRGQGANSPLHF. In DNA form, the CDR3 reads TGCGCCAGCAGCAGGGGACAGGGGGCTAATTCACCCCTCCACTTT. The full variable domain, completed using reference TRBV5-1 and TRBJ1-6, is KAGVTQTPRYLIKTRGQQVTLSCSPISGHRSVSWYQQTPGQGLQFLFEYFSETQRNKGNFPGRFSGRQFSNSRSEMNVSTLELGDSALYLCASSRGQGANSPLHFGNGTRLTVT.

The gene calls are TRBV5-8 and TRBJ2-7; the D is unclear. V dropped 2 bases and J dropped 6 bases, with 3 bases sitting between them. Germline-derived CDR1 and CDR2 are SGHTS and YDEGEE. The CDR3 runs to 10 residues. In nucleotides, the CDR3 is TGTGCCAGCAGCTTACTCGAGCAGTACTTC. It encodes CASSLLEQYF.

The genes are TRBV25-1 and TRBJ1-2, with a weak D call TRBD1 (6 bases). The CDR3 sequence is 13 residues long. CDR1 is MGHDK, CDR2 SYGVNS, per germline. Trimming removed 6 bases at V and 7 bases at J, with 15 bases between. CDR3 sequence reads: CASSSGGLVGYTF. CDR3 DNA sequence: TGTGCCAGCAGCTCCGGGGGGCTGGTTGGCTACACCTTC.

The rearrangement links TRBV29-1 to TRBJ2-2, with 8 bases that match TRBD1. The CDR3 is 16 residues long. The trim removed 1 base at V and 1 base at J, leaving 5 bases unmatched. Germline CDR1 SQVTM, CDR2 ANQGSEA. The CDR3 region is CSVEVPGQVNTGELFF. The CDR3 DNA reads TGCAGCGTTGAAGTCCCGGGACAGGTGAACACCGGGGAGCTGTTTTTT.

For this clone: Compared with germline, one end of the junction differs, possibly owing to a read error. The sample contains more than one DNA sequence encoding this CDR3. CDR3 nucleotide sequence: TGTGCTCCGCCCAATCAGCCCCAGCACTTT. It encodes CAPPNQPQHF. This chain uses TRBV19 with TRBJ1-5; D not resolved. There are 10 residues in the CDR3. The germline V gene encodes CDR1 LNHDA and CDR2 SQIVND (reference sequence).

This clone has only one observation. The chain is built from TRBV7-9 and TRBJ1-4, with 7 bases lining up with TRBD1. Germline CDR1 and CDR2: SEHNR and FQNEAQ (reference sequence). V was clipped by 1 base and J by 7 bases; unmatched bases: 6. The CDR3 runs 15 residues. DNA of the CDR3: TGTGCCAGCAGCTTAGTGGCAGGGGGTAGTGAAAAACTGTTTTTT. Its protein is CASSLVAGGSEKLFF.

The chain carries TRBV6-1 and TRBJ1-4, with D possibly being TRBD1 (6 bases). The CDR3 totals 15 residues. Germline V lookup: CDR1 MNHNS, CDR2 SASEGT. V lost 0 bases, J lost 8 bases, and 13 bases lay in between. CDR3 sequence (DNA): TGTGCCAGCAGTGAAGCCCTACAGGGTGAGGAAAAACTGTTTTTT. Translation gives CASSEALQGEEKLFF.